A selection of T cell receptor beta chains follows, all from one sample in a study of T cell responses to AZD1222 COVID-19 vaccine. TCRdb's table, derived via immunoSEQ multiplex PCR, lists solely in-frame clones and lacks some. The profile shows around 150,000 clones, less than 95% of them singletons. The material was peripheral blood, obtained on day 0 of AZD1222 vaccination. The receptors were sampled from an adult in good health. The CDR3 runs from the conserved cysteine through the conserved F or W.

V gene,CDR3 length,J gene,CDR3 protein
TRBV5-1,13,TRBJ1-1,CASSLDRTAEAFF
TRBV7-2,16,TRBJ1-2,CASSPPTGPLVYGYTF
TRBV11-2,12,TRBJ1-6,CASTRPGAPLHF
TRBV18,14,TRBJ1-5,CASSLDRQNQPQHF
TRBV5-4,18,TRBJ1-3,CASKNWPPQARSGNTIYF
TRBV7-9,15,TRBJ2-6,CASSLASMGANVLTF
TRBV4-1,15,TRBJ1-6,CASSPSGTLSMSLHF
TRBV30,12,TRBJ2-1,CAWNHSPDEQFF
TRBV5-1,14,TRBJ2-1,CASSTRDPSREQFF
TRBV3-1/TRBV3-2,18,TRBJ2-1,CASSQGGLYRGRRDEQFF
TRBV7-9,13,TRBJ1-2,CASSLEGVYGYTF
TRBV28,16,TRBJ1-2,CASRDTGTQGAGGYTF
TRBV6-5,15,TRBJ1-1,CASSSPGALNTEAFF
TRBV5-1,12,TRBJ1-5,CASSYPNQPQHF
TRBV27,15,TRBJ1-1,CASSFRAGLNTEAFF
TRBV29-1,13,TRBJ2-1,CSVHGLAGEMQFF
TRBV19,15,TRBJ1-5,CASSMYTGANQPQHF
TRBV19,15,TRBJ1-6,CASSMANTYNSPLHF
TRBV19,18,TRBJ2-7,CASSPSGLAGGEPYEQYF
TRBV28,14,TRBJ1-5,CASSLNGRNQPQHF
TRBV7-6,17,TRBJ2-7,CASSRTGGGGGSYEQYF
TRBV9,16,TRBJ1-2,CASSDRDRSILDGYTF
TRBV7-9,13,TRBJ2-7,CASRVAGVYEQYF
TRBV6-5,15,TRBJ1-1,CASHTQQNPNTEAFF
TRBV12-3/TRBV12-4,13,TRBJ2-7,CASSLPARGEQYF
TRBV12-3/TRBV12-4,13,TRBJ1-2,CASSLRPEYGYTF
TRBV30,14,TRBJ2-2,CAWSNGANTGELFF
TRBV5-1,17,TRBJ1-1,CASSLEPPGHGNTEAFF
TRBV7-9,16,TRBJ2-1,CASSPPYREAGREQFF
TRBV19,15,TRBJ1-5,CASSAVGGSNQPQHF
TRBV11-2,16,TRBJ2-5,CASQNLLGTSQETQYF
TRBV18,12,TRBJ1-2,CASSPRGGANTF
TRBV18,16,TRBJ1-1,CASSHRGLYMNTEAFF
TRBV7-3,16,TRBJ2-7,CASSLVAGGTPYEQYF
TRBV6-5,15,TRBJ1-5,CASTRMVYSNQPQHF
TRBV10-1,14,TRBJ2-7,CASSELAGGFEQYF
TRBV5-6,13,TRBJ1-2,CASSSGTAYGYTF
TRBV5-1,16,TRBJ2-3,CASSLGTATSTDTQYF
TRBV5-1,13,TRBJ1-1,CASSVGGRTEAFF
TRBV25-1,16,TRBJ2-7,CALLRKGGEGSYEQYF
TRBV3-1/TRBV3-2,14,TRBJ1-1,CASSHAGVGTEAFF
TRBV28,14,TRBJ1-1,CASSFPLRDTEAFF
TRBV7-6,12,TRBJ2-1,CASSAGNYEQFF
TRBV28,15,TRBJ1-1,CASSPQQGVDTEAFF
TRBV11-2,15,TRBJ1-3,CASSLARQRGNTIYF
TRBV6-5,16,TRBJ1-3,CASSYSAQGGANTIYF